This T cell receptor beta chain was identified in a study of T cell repertoires in cytomegalovirus infection. This CDR3 contains 16 residues. The ends were cut back, 1 base at V and 6 bases at J, with 18 bases in the middle. CDR1 is SGHRS and CDR2 is YFSETQ in the germline V gene. TCRdb analysed the reads with MiXCR anew, one entry per CDR3 protein. Of more than 500,000 distinct CDR3 sequences listed, more than 15% were seen once; the top ten hold roughly 25%. This clonotype was recorded a few times. The chain uses TRBV5-1 and TRBJ2-3, with D perhaps matching TRBD1 (6 bases). The TCR sequence derives from a human donor in good health (CMV status not recorded). Some clones in this sample may be carry-over from other donors' samples. Sample: CD8+ T cells from PBMCs. The CDR3 sequence is CASSLPQQGRGDTQYF. The CDR3 DNA reads as TGCGCCAGCAGCTTGCCCCAACAGGGACGTGGGGATACGCAGTATTTT.